These 28 T cell receptor beta chains share one sample of origin, sequenced in a study of blood T cell repertoires in COVID-19. TCRdb keeps only in-frame clones here, not all; method: immunoSEQ multiplex PCR. The table records approximately 64,000 clones, about 88% of them present only once. Sequencing input: peripheral blood. The origin of the receptors is a man aged 65 to 79 with acute or convalescent COVID-19.

This clone showed up just a few times. The V and J genes are TRBV7-2 and TRBJ2-5, with a tentative D call TRBD2 (6 bases). Trimming removed 0 bases at V and 8 bases at J, with 13 bases between. The CDR3 loop spans 14 amino acids. The germline V gene has CDR1 SGHTA and CDR2 FQGNSA. The CDR3 DNA sequence: TGTGCCAGCAGCTTAGCATTGACTAGGTCCACCCAGTACTTC. The encoded protein is CASSLALTRSTQYF.

The chain carries TRBV6-2 or TRBV6-3 and TRBJ2-2, with TRBD1 matching 8 bases. With 3 bases clipped from V and 1 base from J, the junction kept 1 base outside the gene matches. The germline V gene has CDR1 MNHEY and CDR2 SVGEGT. This CDR3 spans 15 amino acids. The DNA of the CDR3 is TGTGCCAGCAGTTATGGGACAGGGAACACCGGGGAGCTGTTTTTT. It specifies CASSYGTGNTGELFF.

This chain joins TRBV5-5 and TRBJ2-7, with D maybe TRBD2 (5 bases). V dropped 0 bases and J dropped 2 bases, with 15 bases sitting between them. Germline CDR1 is SGHKS and CDR2 is YYEKEE (reference sequence). The CDR3 contains 16 residues. This chain's CDR3 is CASSLVGVTSAYEQYF. The CDR3 DNA follows: TGTGCCAGCAGCTTGGTGGGTGTAACTAGTGCCTACGAGCAGTACTTC.

V usage is TRBV14 and J usage is TRBJ2-3; weak D call: TRBD1 (6 bases). CDR3 length: 14 amino acids. V lost 4 bases and J lost 2, with 10 bases in between. The germline CDR1 and CDR2 sequences are SGHDN and FVKESK. The CDR3 spells CASSLRQVTDTQYF. The CDR3 coding sequence is TGTGCCAGCAGCCTGCGACAGGTCACAGATACGCAGTATTTT.

The V and J genes are TRBV10-1 and TRBJ1-4; 10 bases match TRBD1. CDR3 length equals 19 residues. Germline values: CDR1 WNHNN, CDR2 SYGVQD (reference sequence). V lost 6 bases to trimming and J lost 0 bases; unmatched junction nucleotides: 13. The CDR3: CASRTTGGTGVATNEKLFF. The CDR3 DNA is TGCGCCAGCAGAACTACCGGTGGGACAGGGGTTGCAACTAATGAAAAACTGTTTTTT.

The chain is built from TRBV7-2 and TRBJ2-5, with 9 bases aligning to TRBD1. The CDR3 spans 14 residues. CDR1 is SGHTA, CDR2 FQGNSA, per germline. After removal of 5 bases from V and 4 bases from J, the junction contained 5 bases not matched to a gene. The CDR3 nucleotides read TGTGCCAGCAGCGCCAACAGGGGGCTAGAGACCCAGTACTTC. Residues: CASSANRGLETQYF.

The genes are TRBV7-2 and TRBJ2-5, with a weak D call TRBD1 (6 bases). The germline V gene has CDR1 SGHTA and CDR2 FQGNSA. Trimming removed 5 bases at V and 2 bases at J, with 12 bases between. The CDR3 contains 14 residues. Written as DNA, the CDR3 is TGTGCCAGCAGCGTGAGAAGGGGGCAAGAGACCCAGTACTTC. It specifies CASSVRRGQETQYF.

This sequence joins TRBV4-3 and TRBJ1-6; 9 nucleotides match TRBD1. The germline CDR1 and CDR2 sequences are LGHNA and YSLEER. The CDR3 sequence is 17 residues long. After removal of 0 bases from V and 7 bases from J, the junction contained 7 bases not matched to a gene. CDR3 nucleotides: TGCGCCAGCAGCCAAGATTACCGTGGACAGGGGAATTCACCCCTCCACTTT. Translated, it gives CASSQDYRGQGNSPLHF.

The V and J genes are TRBV5-1 and TRBJ1-3, with D possibly being TRBD1 (6 bases). The ends were cut back, 4 bases at V and 3 bases at J, with 11 bases in the middle. CDR1 SGHRS and CDR2 YFSETQ come from the germline V gene. The CDR3 has 14 amino acids. CDR3 amino acids: CASSAGTFGNTIYF. The CDR3 DNA sequence: TGCGCCAGCAGCGCAGGGACATTTGGAAACACCATATATTTT. The full variable domain, rest sourced from reference TRBV5-1 and TRBJ1-3, is KAGVTQTPRYLIKTRGQQVTLSCSPISGHRSVSWYQQTPGQGLQFLFEYFSETQRNKGNFPGRFSGRQFSNSRSEMNVSTLELGDSALYLCASSAGTFGNTIYFGEGSWLTVV.

The rearrangement links TRBV4-1 to TRBJ1-2, with D tentatively TRBD1 (5 bases). Looked up from germline, CDR1 is MGHRA and CDR2 is YSYEKL. The CDR3 spans 14 residues. With 1 base removed from V and 4 bases from J, the gap between germline ends came to 10 bases. CDR3 sequence reads: CASSQGQRAYGYTF. DNA of the CDR3: TGCGCCAGCAGCCAAGGACAGCGAGCCTATGGCTACACCTTC.

This clone was counted only a few times. The V and J genes are TRBV30 and TRBJ2-3; 10 bases are a match to TRBD2. The CDR3 is 15 residues long. The V segment lost 4 bases and the J segment 9 bases; nucleotides outside the gene matches: 13. CDR1 and CDR2 from the germline V gene are GTSNPN and SVGIG (reference sequence). The CDR3 sequence: CAWTRASGGPTTQYF. The CDR3 bases are TGTGCCTGGACTAGAGCTAGCGGGGGACCTACAACGCAGTATTTT.

The V and J genes are TRBV29-1 and TRBJ1-2; the match to TRBD1 covers 9 bases. Germline V lookup: CDR1 SQVTM, CDR2 ANQGSEA. The ends lost 8 bases at V and 7 bases at J; junction bases unmatched: 11. The CDR3 totals 13 residues. The CDR3 is CSSIDRGNGGYTF. In DNA form, the CDR3 reads TGCAGCTCTATTGACAGGGGGAATGGTGGCTACACCTTC.

V is TRBV14 and J is TRBJ1-6, with 8 bases identical to TRBD1. The length of the CDR3 is 15 residues. Germline trimming cut 2 bases from V and 7 bases from J; bases unmatched to any gene: 4. Looked up from germline, CDR1 is SGHDN and CDR2 is FVKESK. The CDR3 here is CASSQWTGLNSPLHF. CDR3 nucleotides: TGTGCCAGCAGCCAATGGACAGGGCTCAATTCACCCCTCCACTTT.

The chain couples TRBV7-2 to TRBJ1-3; perhaps TRBD1 as D (6 bases). CDR3 length: 15 residues. CDR1 SGHTA and CDR2 FQGNSA come from the germline V gene. The germline V and J ends were trimmed by 5 bases and 0 bases, with 11 bases remaining between them. The CDR3 region has the DNA TGTGCCAGCAGCCGCGGACAGTCCTCTGGAAACACCATATATTTT. It encodes CASSRGQSSGNTIYF.

This clone was recorded a few times. The chain uses TRBV5-4 and TRBJ1-6; D uncertain. Germline CDR1 reads SGHNT; CDR2 reads YYREEE (reference sequence). The CDR3 is 13 amino acids. The V gene lost 0 bases and the J gene lost 16 bases, with 14 bases spanning the gap. The CDR3 sequence: CASSLDGYPPLHF. CDR3 coding DNA: TGTGCCAGCAGCTTGGACGGGTACCCCCCGCTCCACTTT.

The chain recombines TRBV9 with TRBJ2-1; 10 bases match TRBD2. The ends lost 4 bases at V and 3 bases at J; junction bases unmatched: 4. In germline, CDR1 is SGDLS, CDR2 YYNGEE. The CDR3 extends over 15 amino acids. The CDR3 DNA reads as TGTGCCAGCAGCCCCCCTAGCGGGGGCTACAATGAGCAGTTCTTC. Translating it yields CASSPPSGGYNEQFF.

This chain joins TRBV19 and TRBJ1-5; 9 bases line up with TRBD1. Germline V gene lookup returns CDR1 LNHDA and CDR2 SQIVND (reference sequence). J lost 0 bases, V lost 6 bases, and 6 bases had no gene match. The CDR3 extends over 16 amino acids. CDR3 DNA: TGTGCCAGTAGCAACACAGGGGGCTATAGCAATCAGCCCCAGCATTTT. Protein product: CASSNTGGYSNQPQHF.

The DNA of the CDR3 is TGTGCCTCCGGGGGGCTCCTGCGGACCGGGGAGCTGTTTTTT. This encodes CASGGLLRTGELFF. The chain is built from TRBV30 and TRBJ2-2; tentative D call: TRBD2 (7 bases). CDR3 length equals 14 residues. Per the germline V gene, CDR1 is GTSNPN and CDR2 is SVGIG (reference sequence). Between the trimmed V and J ends, which lost 7 bases and 5 bases, there was a span of 17 bases.

CDR3 residues: CASSQEHLAGVNTEAFF. CDR3 sequence (DNA): TGCGCCAGCAGCCAAGAACATCTGGCAGGGGTGAACACTGAAGCTTTCTTT. The genes are TRBV4-3 and TRBJ1-1; tentative D call: TRBD1 (6 bases). The CDR3 totals 17 residues. Deletions cut 0 bases from V and 0 bases from J, with 14 bases between. Germline V gene lookup returns CDR1 LGHNA and CDR2 YSLEER.

The V call is TRBV7-8, the J call TRBJ2-7; possibly TRBD2 for D (6 bases). CDR3 length equals 16 residues. CDR1 SGHVS and CDR2 FQNEAQ come from the germline V gene. Between the trimmed V and J ends, which lost 4 bases and 3 bases, there was a span of 19 bases. In DNA, the CDR3 is TGTGCCAGCAGCTCCGGAGGCCGGGCGGGATACTACGAGCAGTACTTC. Its translation: CASSSGGRAGYYEQYF.

V gene TRBV7-9 combines with J gene TRBJ2-7; tentative D call: TRBD1 (6 bases). The CDR3 totals 16 residues. Germline CDR1 reads SEHNR; CDR2 reads FQNEAQ (reference sequence). Trimming pared 5 bases from V and 2 bases from J, leaving 19 bases between. The CDR3, as DNA: TGTGCCAGCAGCACTTCCGGGACACCCTACACCTACGAGCAGTACTTC. It codes for CASSTSGTPYTYEQYF.

This sequence joins TRBV7-2 and TRBJ1-1; no firm D call. V was clipped by 2 bases and J by 7 bases, with 11 bases between them. Germline V gives CDR1 SGHTA, CDR2 FQGNSA. The CDR3 consists of 13 residues. In DNA form, the CDR3 reads TGTGCCAGCAGCTTATTAGAGGGAAGTGAAGCTTTCTTT. Residues: CASSLLEGSEAFF.

V and J are TRBV27 and TRBJ2-7; 7 bases agree with TRBD2. V lost 6 bases and J lost 2; bases outside the gene matches: 4. This CDR3 region has 13 residues. Germline V gene lookup returns CDR1 MNHEY and CDR2 SMNVEV (reference sequence). In DNA, the CDR3 is TGTGCCAGCAGCATGGGAGGGGCCTACGAGCAGTACTTC. It codes for CASSMGGAYEQYF.

The chain employs TRBV7-8 and TRBJ1-1, with D possibly TRBD1 on 5 matching bases. The germline V gene encodes CDR1 SGHVS and CDR2 FQNEAQ. The CDR3 loop spans 17 amino acids. Between the trimmed V and J ends, which lost 0 bases and 3 bases, there was a span of 17 bases. This chain's CDR3 is CASSLARRFSGDTEAFF. CDR3 in DNA: TGTGCCAGCAGCTTAGCGCGCCGCTTCTCGGGGGACACTGAAGCTTTCTTT.

The chain uses TRBV5-6 and TRBJ1-2; D is possibly TRBD1 (6 bases). Germline V lookup: CDR1 SGHDT, CDR2 YYEEEE. CDR3 length equals 17 residues. Trimming left V 4 bases short and J 3 bases short, with 22 bases between. The CDR3 bases are TGTGCCAGCAGCCGTCTCCGGGACACAACCCAGCACTATGGCTACACCTTC. Translated: CASSRLRDTTQHYGYTF.

J is TRBJ2-3 and V is TRBV23-1, with 8 bases fitting TRBD1. TRBV23-1 is an ORF for which the function is uncertain. V dropped 2 bases and J dropped 4; count of bases not matched to a gene: 5. The CDR3 covers 15 residues. The CDR3 region has the DNA TGCGCCAGCAGTCAAGACAGGGGTCGCCCAGATACGCAGTATTTT. Amino acids: CASSQDRGRPDTQYF.

The V call is TRBV3-1 (or the pseudogene TRBV3-2), the J call TRBJ2-3, with D unclear. Germline CDR1 LGHDT, CDR2 YNNKEL (reference sequence). Trimming pared 1 base from V and 0 bases from J, leaving 2 bases between. CDR3 length equals 13 residues. CDR3 sequence: CASSQASTDTQYF. The CDR3 DNA follows: TGTGCCAGCAGCCAAGCGAGCACAGATACGCAGTATTTT.

This clone was found once. The chain joins TRBV19 to TRBJ2-3; 9 nucleotides agree with TRBD1. The CDR3 is 14 amino acids. Germline CDR1 is LNHDA and CDR2 is SQIVND (reference sequence). V was pared by 8 bases and J by 0 bases, with 3 bases of the junction left unmatched. The CDR3 is CASFDRGSTDTQYF. The CDR3 DNA reads as TGTGCCAGTTTCGACAGGGGGAGCACAGATACGCAGTATTTT.